The clone carrying this T cell receptor (beta chain) has at least ten counts. The sample is drawn from a study of T cells in Graves' hyperthyroidism and ophthalmopathy. Turning to the study itself: The blood sample was taken at first diagnosis, before treatment began.

Exclusion criteria comprised uncontrolled infection, other autoimmune disease, pregnancy or lactation. Diagnoses were established using clinical symptoms, serum thyroxine and TRAb, thyroid ultrasound and orbital computed tomography. CDR3 size: 13 residues. The V end was cut by 6 bases, the J end by 2 bases, with 11 bases between. Germline-derived CDR1 and CDR2 are MGHRA and YSYEKL. TCR beta CDR3 regions were amplified from RNA. A first-round RT-PCR of the TCR CDR3 used the HTBI primer set. TCRdb re-called the multiplex PCR reads through MiXCR, storing one row per CDR3 protein. Here the sample spans roughly 380,000 distinct CDR3 sequences, approximately 15% being singletons.

This sequence originates from a woman aged 60 to 75 with Graves' hyperthyroidism. The rearrangement joins TRBV4-1 to TRBJ2-7, with a weak D call TRBD1 (6 bases). What was sequenced was blood. The CDR3 bases are TGCGCCAGCAGTCAGGGGCAAACCTACGAGCAGTACTTC. Its protein is CASSQGQTYEQYF.